This T cell receptor (beta chain) is from a study of cytomegalovirus exposure and HLA in healthy donors. In this sample, this clone turned up a few times. Its antigen is unidentified. The PCR had 60 Vbeta and 13 Jbeta primers. Here immunoSEQ multiplex PCR was the method, and the copy in TCRdb shows in-frame clones only, minus some. The sample has about 97,000 clones, less than 10% seen once. Study-wide points: In a later analysis, V- and J-gene trimming of beta chains associated with a DCLRE1C missense variant, replicated independently.

The sequenced material came from PBMCs. The clonotype was recovered from a man aged 50-60 years in good health and CMV-seropositive.

CDR3 protein: CASSLSPVSGYGYTF. The DNA of the CDR3 is TGTGCCAGCAGTTTAAGCCCGGTATCGGGCTATGGCTACACCTTC. The gene calls are TRBV28 and TRBJ1-2; D gene uncertain. The CDR3 totals 15 residues. Trimming shortened V by 2 bases and J by 4 bases, and 14 bases separated the two germline ends. The germline V gene has CDR1 MDHEN and CDR2 SYDVKM.